This T cell receptor (beta chain) is from a study of CD8 T cells in ankylosing spondylitis. A note on this clonotype: Its antigen is as yet unknown.

Per the germline V gene, CDR1 is DFQATT and CDR2 is SNEGSKA (reference sequence). The J segment lost 3 bases and the V segment lost 4 bases, leaving 4 bases of the junction unmatched. The CDR3 contains 13 residues. General observations from the study: Matched ankylosing spondylitis synovial fluid reportedly contained a significantly enriched population of disease-linked clones.

A quantitative 5'-RACE method, one with molecular barcodes, was used to make TCR beta libraries. MiXCR was run by TCRdb on the 5' RACE reads, yielding one entry per CDR3 protein. The sample carries 350,000 to 400,000 distinct CDR3 sequences, roughly 20% recorded once. The sample comprised blood, either unsorted or a sorted T cell fraction (not recorded which). The clonotype was recovered from a male donor with ankylosing spondylitis or in good health (not recorded which). The chain is built from TRBV20-1 and TRBJ2-5; 8 nucleotides line up with TRBD1. The CDR3 nucleotides read TGCAGTGCTACTCGGGACAGGAAAGAGACCCAGTACTTC. It codes for CSATRDRKETQYF.